Below, 9 T cell receptor beta chains from the same sample are listed, as sequenced in a study of T-cell reconstitution after alpha-beta-depleted transplantation in children. TCRbeta library preparation incorporated unique molecular identifiers. A single record per CDR3 protein comes from TCRdb applying MiXCR to the PCR reads. This repertoire shows 200,000 to 250,000 distinct CDR3 sequences, 9.7% found once; its top ten account for 5% to 6%. This specimen consisted of PBMCs from the stem cell graft donor, obtained from the stem cell graft. The receptors shown here come from a human donor who donated a stem cell graft to a child with SCID.

The sample holds many counts of this clonotype. The chain couples TRBV7-2 to TRBJ2-2; D gene uncertain. This CDR3 has 14 amino acids. The germline gives CDR1 SGHTA, CDR2 FQGNSA. V was cut by 5 bases and J by 1 base, with 8 bases left in between. The DNA for the CDR3 is TGTGCCAGCAGCACCGACTGGAACACCGGGGAGCTGTTTTTT. Its protein is CASSTDWNTGELFF.

To note about this clonotype: Mismatch with germline at one junction end may stem from a read error. The chain is built from TRBV6-5 and TRBJ2-7; TRBD2 matches 15 bases. The length of the CDR3 is 18 residues. The germline CDR1 and CDR2 sequences are MNHEY and SVGAGI. The CDR3 DNA reads TGTGCCCGCAGTTCCCACGTCCCGGGACTAGCGGGGGGATACGAGCAGTACTTC. Translation gives CARSSHVPGLAGGYEQYF.

This clonotype was observed many times. The chain couples TRBV7-9 to TRBJ2-2, with D possibly TRBD2 on 5 matching bases. The germline gives CDR1 SEHNR, CDR2 FQNEAQ (reference sequence). V lost 6 bases to trimming and J lost 6 bases, with 20 bases between them. The CDR3 runs 16 residues. The CDR3 region has the DNA TGTGCCAGCAGACCGTTCCGGGATGGAACCCCCGGGGAGCTGTTTTTT. Encoded protein: CASRPFRDGTPGELFF.

This clonotype showed up many times. The V gene is TRBV15, the J gene TRBJ1-1; 7 bases align to TRBD1. Unmatched junction bases numbered 9, after V lost 4 bases and J lost 1 base. Per germline, CDR1 LNHNV and CDR2 YYDKDF (reference sequence). CDR3 length equals 16 residues. For the CDR3, the DNA is TGTGCCACCAGCAACCCCGACAGGGTCGCGAACACTGAAGCTTTCTTT. Residues: CATSNPDRVANTEAFF.

In its sample, this clonotype was seen many times. The genes are TRBV11-2 and TRBJ2-2; no clear D gene. The germline gives CDR1 SGHAT, CDR2 FQNNGV. Trimming removed 3 bases from V and 3 bases from J, with 8 bases in between. The CDR3 has 14 amino acids. CDR3: CASSFSLYTGELFF. DNA of the CDR3: TGTGCCAGCAGCTTTTCGCTGTACACCGGGGAGCTGTTTTTT.

The chain carries TRBV20-1 and TRBJ2-2; 10 positions match TRBD1. The CDR3 loop spans 16 amino acids. Germline assignment: CDR1 DFQATT and CDR2 SNEGSKA (reference sequence). The V and J ends lost 6 bases and 5 bases, in that order; junction bases with no gene match: 12. The CDR3 sequence is CSAALGGGQGTGELFF. DNA of the CDR3: TGCAGTGCAGCCTTAGGCGGGGGACAGGGGACCGGGGAGCTGTTTTTT.

The table lists this clonotype with many counts. The chain employs TRBV5-1 and TRBJ2-1; 8 nucleotides agree with TRBD2. The J segment lost 2 bases and the V segment lost 5 bases, leaving 12 bases of the junction unmatched. In germline, CDR1 is SGHRS, CDR2 YFSETQ. The CDR3 is 17 residues long. The CDR3 DNA follows: TGCGCCAGCAGTTCCCCCGGGGGGGTGAAAACCTACAATGAGCAGTTCTTC. This translates into CASSSPGGVKTYNEQFF.

The chain combines TRBV5-1 with TRBJ2-7, with D unresolved. The CDR3 totals 13 residues. V was shortened by 0 bases and J by 9 bases, with 13 bases between the two germline ends. Looked up from germline, CDR1 is SGHRS and CDR2 is YFSETQ. The CDR3 protein is CASSLASRSGQYF. CDR3 coding DNA: TGCGCCAGCAGCTTGGCCTCAAGGTCTGGGCAGTACTTC. The full variable domain, its missing parts supplied by reference TRBV5-1 and TRBJ2-7, is KAGVTQTPRYLIKTRGQQVTLSCSPISGHRSVSWYQQTPGQGLQFLFEYFSETQRNKGNFPGRFSGRQFSNSRSEMNVSTLELGDSALYLCASSLASRSGQYFGPGTRLTVT.

The V call is TRBV20-1, the J call TRBJ1-6; 8 bases map to TRBD1. CDR3 size: 15 residues. V lost 5 bases, J lost 8 bases, and 11 bases stayed unmatched. Looked up from germline, CDR1 is DFQATT and CDR2 is SNEGSKA (reference sequence). This chain's CDR3 is CSAERGQGRDSPLHF. The CDR3 nucleotides read TGCAGTGCTGAAAGAGGACAGGGCCGAGATTCACCCCTCCACTTT.